These T cell receptor beta chains were read from a single sample in a study of blood T cell repertoires in COVID-19. Data came from immunoSEQ multiplex PCR; TCRdb stores just in-frame clones and leaves some out. The sample yields some 160,000 clones, just under 85% seen once. The sample consisted of peripheral blood. The source is a woman older than 75 with COVID-19, enrolled during active disease. Both conserved end residues are part of each CDR3. Each record gives: V gene, D gene, J gene, clone size, CDR3 protein, CDR3 DNA. D genes are given only for firm matches. Clone size appears in some rows only: once, few, many, or a class for an expanded clone.

TRBV6-1	NA	TRBJ1-5	NA	CASSEFGGRVLPQHF	TGTGCCAGCAGTGAATTCGGGGGGCGGGTGTTGCCCCAGCATTTT
TRBV3-1/TRBV3-2	NA	TRBJ1-2	NA	CASSPPRGREGGYTF	TGTGCCAGCAGTCCCCCTAGAGGCAGGGAAGGTGGCTACACCTTC
TRBV20-1	NA	TRBJ2-3	NA	CSASLDGDTDTQYF	TGCAGTGCTAGTCTTGACGGAGACACAGATACGCAGTATTTT
TRBV6-5	NA	TRBJ2-7	NA	CASRAQDTRYEQYF	TGTGCCAGCAGAGCACAGGACACCCGCTACGAGCAGTACTTC
TRBV6-1	NA	TRBJ2-5	NA	CASRPQPGLKETQYF	TGTGCCAGCAGGCCCCAACCGGGTCTTAAAGAGACCCAGTACTTC
TRBV19	NA	TRBJ2-2	NA	CASSGQPNTGELFF	TGTGCCAGTAGCGGACAACCAAACACCGGGGAGCTGTTTTTT
TRBV2	NA	TRBJ1-2	NA	CASIRDYGYTF	TGTGCCAGCATTCGGGACTATGGCTACACCTTC
TRBV19	NA	TRBJ1-3	NA	CASTRRGFSDTIYF	TGTGCCAGTACCAGGCGGGGTTTTTCGGACACCATATATTTT
TRBV6-1	TRBD1	TRBJ1-4	few	CASSEADRGLLKLFF	TGTGCCAGCAGTGAAGCGGACAGGGGACTTTTAAAACTGTTTTTT
TRBV7-8	NA	TRBJ1-1	NA	CASSQQQNTEAFF	TGTGCCAGCAGCCAACAACAGAACACTGAAGCTTTCTTT